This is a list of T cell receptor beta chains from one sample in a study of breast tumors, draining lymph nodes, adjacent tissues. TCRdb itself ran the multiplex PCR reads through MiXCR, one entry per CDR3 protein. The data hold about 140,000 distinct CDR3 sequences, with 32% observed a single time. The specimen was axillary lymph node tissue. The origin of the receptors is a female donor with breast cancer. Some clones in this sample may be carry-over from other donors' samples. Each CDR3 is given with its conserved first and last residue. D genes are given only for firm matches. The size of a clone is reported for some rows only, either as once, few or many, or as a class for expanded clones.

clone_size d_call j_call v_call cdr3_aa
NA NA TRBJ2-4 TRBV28 CASSRYRDVKNIQYF
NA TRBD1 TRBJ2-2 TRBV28 CATRGRPTGELFF
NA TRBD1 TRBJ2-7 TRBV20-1 CSARALAQGASYEQYF
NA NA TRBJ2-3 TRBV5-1 CASSLVGEQYF
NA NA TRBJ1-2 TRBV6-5 CASSPHLPQESGGYTF
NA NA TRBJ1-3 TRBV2 CASSEPNSGNTIYF
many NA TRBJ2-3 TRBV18 CASSRDSLSTDTQYF
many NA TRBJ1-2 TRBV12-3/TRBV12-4 CASSRGQYNYGYTF
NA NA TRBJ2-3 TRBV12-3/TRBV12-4 CASSFSTGLSTDTQYF
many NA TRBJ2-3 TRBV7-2 CASSLEGTQYF
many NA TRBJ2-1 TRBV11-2 CASSLDSWGEQFF
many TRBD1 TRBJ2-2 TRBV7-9 CASSVGTGRLGELFF
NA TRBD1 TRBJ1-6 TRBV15 CATSSADGDRGSPLHF
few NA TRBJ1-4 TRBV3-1 CASSQGYRDEKLFF
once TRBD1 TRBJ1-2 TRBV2 CVSSPTGSDGYTF
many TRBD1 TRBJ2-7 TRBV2 CASSEDRGSYEQYF
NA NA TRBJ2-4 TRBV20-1 CSAVYSNQPPHFGDGTRQNIQYF
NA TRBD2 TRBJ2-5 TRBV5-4 CASSREGAGEETQYF
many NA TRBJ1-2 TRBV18 CASSLREWTDDGYTF
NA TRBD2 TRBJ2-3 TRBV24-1 CATSDSGRRAGGADEQYF
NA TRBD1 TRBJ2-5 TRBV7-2 CASSPSETGAETQHF
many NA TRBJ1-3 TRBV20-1 CSAPTSAPYSGNTIYF
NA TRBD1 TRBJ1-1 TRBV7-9 CTSSPDRVSTEAFF
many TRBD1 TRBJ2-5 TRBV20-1 CSAPGQGQETQYF
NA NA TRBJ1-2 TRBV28 CASSLFPGGYTF
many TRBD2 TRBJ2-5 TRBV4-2 CASSPDQTSGGALETQYF
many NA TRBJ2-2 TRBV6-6 CASSRLSTGELFF
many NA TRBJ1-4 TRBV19 CASSRLSATNEKLFF
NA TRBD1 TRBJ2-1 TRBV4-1 CASSSSGTVSSNEQFF
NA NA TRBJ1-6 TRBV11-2 CASSLEGQSYSPLHF
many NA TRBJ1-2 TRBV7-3 CASSLTGQAGGGYPF
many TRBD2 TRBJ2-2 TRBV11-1 CASSFLGGQLAGAQTHGSGELFF
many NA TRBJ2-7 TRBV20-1 CSASYSSYEQYF
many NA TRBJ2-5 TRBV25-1 CASSLSDTRETQYF
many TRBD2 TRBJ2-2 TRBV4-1 CASSHPFRGGLTGELFF
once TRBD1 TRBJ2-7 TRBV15 CATSAEGQGAYEQYF
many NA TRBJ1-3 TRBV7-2 CASSSGPGAGNTIYF
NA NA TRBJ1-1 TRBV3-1 CASGNRAWDTEAFF
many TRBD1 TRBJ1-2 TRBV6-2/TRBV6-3 CASSRQGYYGYTF
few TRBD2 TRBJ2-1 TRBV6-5 CASSSLAGDFNEQFF
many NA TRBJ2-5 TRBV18 CASSTEQETQYF
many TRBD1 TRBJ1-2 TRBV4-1 CASSQEPGQGQYGYTF
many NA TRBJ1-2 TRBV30 CAWSDRGWGYTF
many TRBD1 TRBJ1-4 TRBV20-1 CSGTEYEKLFF
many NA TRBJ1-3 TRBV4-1 CASSLREGPGNTIYF
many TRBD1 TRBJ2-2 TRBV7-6 CASSLVDFGTGSHGELFF